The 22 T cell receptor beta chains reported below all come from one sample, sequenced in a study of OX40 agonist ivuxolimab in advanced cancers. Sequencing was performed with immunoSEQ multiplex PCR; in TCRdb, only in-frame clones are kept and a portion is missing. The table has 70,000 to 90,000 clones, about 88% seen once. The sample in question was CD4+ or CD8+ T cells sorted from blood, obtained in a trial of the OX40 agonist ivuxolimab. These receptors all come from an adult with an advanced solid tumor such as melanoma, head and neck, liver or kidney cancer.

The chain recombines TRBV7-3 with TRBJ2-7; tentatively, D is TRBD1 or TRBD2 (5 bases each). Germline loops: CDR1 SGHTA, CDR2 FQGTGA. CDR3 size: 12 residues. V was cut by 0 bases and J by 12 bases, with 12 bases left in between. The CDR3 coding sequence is TGTGCCAGCAGCTTAACGGTCGGGGACCTGTACTTC. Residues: CASSLTVGDLYF.

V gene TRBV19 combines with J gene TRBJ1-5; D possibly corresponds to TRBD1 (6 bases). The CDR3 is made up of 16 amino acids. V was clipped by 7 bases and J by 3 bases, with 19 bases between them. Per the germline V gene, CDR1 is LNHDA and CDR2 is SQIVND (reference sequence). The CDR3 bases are TGTGCCAGTACCCTAGGGGGGGGATGGGTCAATCAGCCCCAGCATTTT. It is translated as CASTLGGGWVNQPQHF.

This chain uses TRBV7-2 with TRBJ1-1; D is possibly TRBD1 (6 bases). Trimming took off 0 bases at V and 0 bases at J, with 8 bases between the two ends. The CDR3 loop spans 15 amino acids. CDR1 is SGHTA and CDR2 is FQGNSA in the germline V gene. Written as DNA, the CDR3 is TGTGCCAGCAGCTTAGCGGACAGCATGAACACTGAAGCTTTCTTT. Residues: CASSLADSMNTEAFF.

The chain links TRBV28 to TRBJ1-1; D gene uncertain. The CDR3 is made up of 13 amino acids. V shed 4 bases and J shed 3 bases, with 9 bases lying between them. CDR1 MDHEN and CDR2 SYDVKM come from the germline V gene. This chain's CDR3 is CASSWEAYTEAFF. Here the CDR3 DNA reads TGTGCCAGCAGTTGGGAGGCCTACACTGAAGCTTTCTTT.

The CDR3 nucleotides read TGTGCCAGCAGAGTAGAATCCCCGATGGGCTTAGGTCAGCCCCAGCATTTT. Its protein product is CASRVESPMGLGQPQHF. This sequence joins TRBV28 and TRBJ1-5; no clear D. The CDR3 is made up of 17 amino acids. Between the trimmed V and J ends, which lost 6 bases and 6 bases, there was a span of 24 bases. Germline CDR1 MDHEN, CDR2 SYDVKM.

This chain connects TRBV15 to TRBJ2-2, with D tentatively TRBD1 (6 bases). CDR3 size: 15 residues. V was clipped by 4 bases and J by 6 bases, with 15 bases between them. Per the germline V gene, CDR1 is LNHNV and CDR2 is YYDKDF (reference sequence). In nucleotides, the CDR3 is TGTGCCACCAGCAAATTATTACAGGGAGCCGGGGAGCTGTTTTTT. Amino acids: CATSKLLQGAGELFF. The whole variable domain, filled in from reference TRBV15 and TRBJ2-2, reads DAMVIQNPRYQVTQFGKPVTLSCSQTLNHNVMYWYQQKSSQAPKLLFHYYDKDFNNEADTPDNFQSRRPNTSFCFLDIRSPGLGDTAMYLCATSKLLQGAGELFFGEGSRLTVL.

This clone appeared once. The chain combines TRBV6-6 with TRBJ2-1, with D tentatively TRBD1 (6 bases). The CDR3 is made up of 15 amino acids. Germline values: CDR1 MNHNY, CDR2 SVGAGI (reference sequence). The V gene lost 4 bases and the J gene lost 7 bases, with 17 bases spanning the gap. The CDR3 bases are TGTGCCAGCAGTTCCCACTCGGACAGTGAAAATGAGCAGTTCTTC. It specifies CASSSHSDSENEQFF.

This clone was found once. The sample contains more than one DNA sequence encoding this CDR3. The CDR3 coding sequence is TGCGCCAGCAGCTCCAGGACAGGGGATGGCTATGGCTACACCTTC. Translation: CASSSRTGDGYGYTF. The chain combines TRBV5-1 with TRBJ1-2; 9 nucleotides match TRBD1. There are 15 residues in the CDR3. Per the germline V gene, CDR1 is SGHRS and CDR2 is YFSETQ. Trimming at V came to 3 bases and at J to 4 bases, leaving 7 bases not matched to a gene.

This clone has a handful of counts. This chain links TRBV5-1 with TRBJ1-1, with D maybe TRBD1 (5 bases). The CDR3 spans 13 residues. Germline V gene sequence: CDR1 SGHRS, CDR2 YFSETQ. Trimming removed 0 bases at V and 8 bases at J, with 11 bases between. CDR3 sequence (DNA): TGCGCCAGCAGCTTGGGCAGGGAGGAGGAAGCTTTCTTT. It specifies CASSLGREEEAFF.

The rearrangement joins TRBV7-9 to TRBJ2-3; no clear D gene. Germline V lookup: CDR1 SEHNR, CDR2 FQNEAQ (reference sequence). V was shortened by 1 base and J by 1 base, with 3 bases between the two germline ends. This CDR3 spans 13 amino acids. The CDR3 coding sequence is TGTGCCAGCAGCTTAGACGGCACAGATACGCAGTATTTT. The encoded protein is CASSLDGTDTQYF.

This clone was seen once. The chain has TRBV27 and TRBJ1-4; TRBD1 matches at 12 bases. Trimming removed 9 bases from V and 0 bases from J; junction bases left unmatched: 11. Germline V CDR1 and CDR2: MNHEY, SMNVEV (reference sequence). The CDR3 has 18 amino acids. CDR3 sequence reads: CARKGTGGSLATNEKLFF. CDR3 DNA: TGTGCCAGAAAAGGGACAGGGGGCTCTCTGGCAACTAATGAAAAACTGTTTTTT. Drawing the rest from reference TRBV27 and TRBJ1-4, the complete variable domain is EAQVTQNPRYLITVTGKKLTVTCSQNMNHEYMSWYRQDPGLGLRQIYYSMNVEVTDKGDVPEGYKVSRKEKRNFPLILESPSPNQTSLYFCARKGTGGSLATNEKLFFGSGTQLSVL.

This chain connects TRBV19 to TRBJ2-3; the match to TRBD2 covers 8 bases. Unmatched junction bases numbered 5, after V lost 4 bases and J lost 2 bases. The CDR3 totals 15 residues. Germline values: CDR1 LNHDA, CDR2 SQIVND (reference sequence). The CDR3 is CASSTTSENTDTQYF. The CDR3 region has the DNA TGTGCCAGTAGTACGACTAGCGAGAACACAGATACGCAGTATTTT.

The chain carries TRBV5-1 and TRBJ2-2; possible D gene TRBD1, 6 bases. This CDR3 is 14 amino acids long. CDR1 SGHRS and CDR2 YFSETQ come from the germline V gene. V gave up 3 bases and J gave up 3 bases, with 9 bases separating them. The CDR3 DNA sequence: TGCGCCAGCAGCTATCGGACAGACACCGGGGAGCTGTTTTTT. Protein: CASSYRTDTGELFF.

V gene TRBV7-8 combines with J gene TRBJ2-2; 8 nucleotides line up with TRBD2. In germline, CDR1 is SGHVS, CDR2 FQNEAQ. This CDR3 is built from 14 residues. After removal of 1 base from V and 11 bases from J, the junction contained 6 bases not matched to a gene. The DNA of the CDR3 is TGTGCCAGCAGCTTAGGGACTAGCTATCGAGAGCTGTTTTTT. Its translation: CASSLGTSYRELFF.

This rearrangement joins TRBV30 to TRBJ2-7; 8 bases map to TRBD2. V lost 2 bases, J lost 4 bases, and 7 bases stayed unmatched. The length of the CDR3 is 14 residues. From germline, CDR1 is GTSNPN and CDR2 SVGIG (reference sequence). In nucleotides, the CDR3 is TGTGCCTGGAGTCGTAGCGGGGCCTCTTACGAGCAGTACTTC. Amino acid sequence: CAWSRSGASYEQYF. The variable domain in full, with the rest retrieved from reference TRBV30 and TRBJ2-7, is SQTIHQWPATLVQPVGSPLSLECTVEGTSNPNLYWYRQAAGRGLQLLFYSVGIGQISSEVPQNLSASRPQDRQFILSSKKLLLSDSGFYLCAWSRSGASYEQYFGPGTRLTVT.

The CDR3 loop reads CAWSYVGNTIYF. CDR3 in DNA: TGTGCCTGGAGTTACGTTGGAAACACCATATATTTT. The V and J genes are TRBV30 and TRBJ1-3; no clear D. Between the trimmed V and J ends, which lost 2 bases and 3 bases, there was a span of 5 bases. Germline CDR1 and CDR2: GTSNPN and SVGIG (reference sequence). This CDR3 has 12 amino acids.

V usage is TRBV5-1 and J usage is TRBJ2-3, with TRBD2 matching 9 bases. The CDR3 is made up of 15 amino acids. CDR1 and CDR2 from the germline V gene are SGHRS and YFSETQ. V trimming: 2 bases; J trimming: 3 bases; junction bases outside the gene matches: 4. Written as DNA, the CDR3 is TGCGCCAGCAGCTTAGGCGGGGGGGCTACAGATACGCAGTATTTT. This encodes CASSLGGGATDTQYF. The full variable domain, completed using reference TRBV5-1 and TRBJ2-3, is KAGVTQTPRYLIKTRGQQVTLSCSPISGHRSVSWYQQTPGQGLQFLFEYFSETQRNKGNFPGRFSGRQFSNSRSEMNVSTLELGDSALYLCASSLGGGATDTQYFGPGTRLTVL.

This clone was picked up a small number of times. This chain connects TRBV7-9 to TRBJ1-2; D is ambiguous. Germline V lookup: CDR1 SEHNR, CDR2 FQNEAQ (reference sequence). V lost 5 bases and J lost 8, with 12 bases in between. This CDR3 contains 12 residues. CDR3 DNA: TGTGCCAGCAGCCTGGAGGCTAGGGGCTACACCTTC. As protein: CASSLEARGYTF.

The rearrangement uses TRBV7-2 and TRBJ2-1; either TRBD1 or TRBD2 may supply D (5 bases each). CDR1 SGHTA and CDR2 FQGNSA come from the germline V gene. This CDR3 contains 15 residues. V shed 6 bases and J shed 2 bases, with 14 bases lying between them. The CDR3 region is CASSSRGAPYNEQFF. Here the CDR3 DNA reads TGTGCCAGCAGTTCCAGAGGGGCACCCTACAATGAGCAGTTCTTC.

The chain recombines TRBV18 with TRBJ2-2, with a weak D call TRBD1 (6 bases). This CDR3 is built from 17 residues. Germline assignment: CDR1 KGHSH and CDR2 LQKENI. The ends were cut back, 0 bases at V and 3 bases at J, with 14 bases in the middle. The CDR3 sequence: CASSPPVTGGDTGELFF. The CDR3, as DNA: TGTGCCAGCTCACCACCGGTGACAGGCGGAGACACCGGGGAGCTGTTTTTT.

CDR3: CAWSGSPGRTGELFF. The DNA of the CDR3 is TGTGCCTGGAGCGGAAGCCCCGGTAGGACCGGGGAGCTGTTTTTT. The chain couples TRBV30 to TRBJ2-2; D gene unclear. The CDR3 has 15 amino acids. The ends were cut back, 3 bases at V and 5 bases at J, with 16 bases in the middle. CDR1 GTSNPN and CDR2 SVGIG come from the germline V gene (reference sequence).

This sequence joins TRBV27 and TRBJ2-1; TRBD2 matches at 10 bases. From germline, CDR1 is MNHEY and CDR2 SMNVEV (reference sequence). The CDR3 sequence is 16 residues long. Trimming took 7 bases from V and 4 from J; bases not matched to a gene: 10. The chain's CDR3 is CASTGGAGGGYNEQFF. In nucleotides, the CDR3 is TGTGCCAGCACCGGGGGAGCGGGAGGGGGATACAATGAGCAGTTCTTC.